Each of the 20 T cell receptor beta chains below was sequenced from the same sample in a study of T cell repertoires in aging, cancer and after chemotherapy. A mixed TRB-A/B primer pool amplified rearranged TRB by multiplex touch-down PCR. TCRdb re-called the multiplex PCR reads with MiXCR, one entry per CDR3 protein. This sample has over 8,500 distinct CDR3 sequences, with roughly a quarter found just once. TCR beta rearrangements were amplified from peripheral blood genomic DNA. Sequenced: blood. These receptors came from a human donor in good health.

This rearrangement joins TRBV27 to TRBJ2-7; 8 nucleotides line up with TRBD2. The ends lost 2 bases at V and 3 bases at J; junction bases unmatched: 18. The CDR3 is 19 residues long. CDR1 is MNHEY, CDR2 SMNVEV, per germline (reference sequence). The CDR3 spells CASSLGGSLAGPILYEQYF. The CDR3, as DNA: TGTGCCAGCAGTTTAGGAGGTTCCCTAGCGGGCCCCATTCTCTACGAGCAGTACTTC.

In its sample, this clonotype is medium-sized. The V call is TRBV12-3 or TRBV12-4, the J call TRBJ1-5; maybe TRBD1 (5 bases). The CDR3 totals 14 residues. Trimming took 6 bases from V and 0 from J, leaving 9 bases between them. Here the CDR3 DNA reads TGTGCCAGCAGGGATGGACATAGCAATCAGCCCCAGCATTTT. It encodes CASRDGHSNQPQHF.

This clonotype was recorded a few times. This chain uses TRBV5-5 with TRBJ1-5, with D possibly being TRBD1 (5 bases). Germline CDR1 reads SGHKS; CDR2 reads YYEKEE (reference sequence). The CDR3 totals 14 residues. V lost 3 bases and J 5 bases, leaving 12 bases between the germline ends. The CDR3 region has the DNA TGTGCCAGCAGCTCGGGACTTTCGGATCAGCCCCAGCATTTT. Protein sequence: CASSSGLSDQPQHF.

Only a few counts were recorded for this clonotype. The chain uses TRBV25-1 and TRBJ2-5; 7 nucleotides line up with TRBD2. The CDR3 is 19 amino acids. Per the germline V gene, CDR1 is MGHDK and CDR2 is SYGVNS. Unmatched junction bases numbered 27, after V lost 5 bases and J lost 9 bases. The CDR3 spells CASSLETASSTSSRVSQYF. The CDR3 region has the DNA TGTGCCAGCAGTTTAGAGACAGCAAGTTCGACTAGCAGTAGAGTGTCCCAGTACTTC.

This sequence joins TRBV28 and TRBJ2-7, with D perhaps given as TRBD1 or TRBD2 (5 bases each). The CDR3 loop spans 14 amino acids. Trimming removed 8 bases at V and 5 bases at J, with 19 bases between. Germline loops: CDR1 MDHEN, CDR2 SYDVKM. The CDR3 is CASAIPGRGNEQYF. CDR3 nucleotide sequence: TGTGCCAGCGCAATACCGGGACGAGGCAACGAGCAGTACTTC. The complete variable domain, with remaining parts taken from reference TRBV28 and TRBJ2-7, reads DVKVTQSSRYLVKRTGEKVFLECVQDMDHENMFWYRQDPGLGLRLIYFSYDVKMKEKGDIPEGYSVSREKKERFSLILESASTNQTSMYLCASAIPGRGNEQYFGPGTRLTVT.

This clonotype is classed as medium-sized. The chain uses TRBV28 and TRBJ1-2; 8 nucleotides align to TRBD1. The V gene's germline CDR1 is MDHEN and CDR2 SYDVKM. The J segment lost 2 bases and the V segment lost 11 bases, leaving 10 bases of the junction unmatched. The CDR3 runs to 14 residues. The CDR3 region has the DNA TGTGCCTCTCACGCCAGGGGGCCCAACTATGGCTACACCTTC. As protein: CASHARGPNYGYTF.

By its share, this clonotype is medium-sized. The V and J genes are TRBV27 and TRBJ1-2; no firm D call. Trimming left V 3 bases short and J 6 bases short, with 14 bases between. The CDR3 is 14 amino acids. The germline gives CDR1 MNHEY, CDR2 SMNVEV (reference sequence). As DNA, the CDR3 is TGTGCCAGCAGTTTTTCTCGACTTGTGGATGGCTACACCTTC. Residues: CASSFSRLVDGYTF.

In this sample, this clonotype is medium-sized. This chain links TRBV28 with TRBJ1-2; TRBD1 agrees at 7 bases. The germline CDR1 and CDR2 sequences are MDHEN and SYDVKM. V shed 8 bases and J 2 bases; nucleotides not matched to a gene: 8. CDR3 length: 14 amino acids. Here the CDR3 reads CASFQGERNYGYTF. CDR3 nucleotides: TGTGCCAGCTTCCAGGGGGAAAGAAACTATGGCTACACCTTC.

By share, this clonotype counts as medium-sized. The rearrangement links TRBV19 to TRBJ2-7; 7 nucleotides line up with TRBD1. Germline V CDR1 and CDR2: LNHDA, SQIVND (reference sequence). Unmatched junction bases numbered 9, after V lost 6 bases and J lost 4 bases. The CDR3 has 14 amino acids. In DNA form, the CDR3 reads TGTGCCAGTAGCCCCGGGACAGACAATTACGAGCAGTACTTC. Its protein is CASSPGTDNYEQYF.

This chain links TRBV28 with TRBJ2-1; 11 positions agree with TRBD2. CDR1 is MDHEN and CDR2 is SYDVKM in the germline V gene. The J segment lost 5 bases and the V segment lost 4 bases, leaving 7 bases of the junction unmatched. This CDR3 contains 16 residues. The CDR3 coding sequence is TGTGCCAGCAGTTCCTCCGGGACTAGCGGAAACAATGAGCAGTTCTTC. This codes for CASSSSGTSGNNEQFF.

This clonotype was counted once. The V call is TRBV27, the J call TRBJ2-1; no clear D gene. The germline V gene has CDR1 MNHEY and CDR2 SMNVEV (reference sequence). There are 18 residues in the CDR3. Trimming took 6 bases from V and 0 from J, leaving 21 bases between them. DNA of the CDR3: TGTGCCAGCAGCCTTTGGCCCTCTAACGGGCCCTCCTACAATGAGCAGTTCTTC. Translated: CASSLWPSNGPSYNEQFF.

By proportion, this clonotype is medium-sized. The gene calls are TRBV10-1 and TRBJ1-6, with D unresolved. Trimming left V 10 bases short and J 4 bases short, with 23 bases between. Germline values: CDR1 WNHNN, CDR2 SYGVQD (reference sequence). The CDR3 is 17 residues long. This CDR3 reads CAIPRASSREYNSPLHF. The CDR3 nucleotides read TGCGCCATCCCGCGGGCAAGCAGCCGCGAGTATAATTCACCCCTCCACTTT.

This clonotype is labeled as medium-sized. DNA for the CDR3: TGTGCCAGCGGGGGGGCCGAGAACACTGAAGCTTTCTTT. Its protein product is CASGGAENTEAFF. The rearrangement uses TRBV6-1 and TRBJ1-1; a weak D match, TRBD1 (6 bases). Germline CDR1 is MNHNS and CDR2 is SASEGT. Between the trimmed V and J ends, which lost 8 bases and 1 base, there was a span of 11 bases. The CDR3 sequence is 13 residues long.

This sequence joins TRBV5-4 and TRBJ1-1; possible D gene TRBD1, 5 bases. The CDR3 extends over 15 amino acids. Trimming cost V 3 bases and J 3 bases, with 15 bases left between them. CDR1 is SGHNT, CDR2 YYREEE, per germline (reference sequence). CDR3 nucleotide sequence: TGTGCCAGCAGCTACTATCAGGGTAAGGACACTGAAGCTTTCTTT. It is translated as CASSYYQGKDTEAFF.

Of note for this clonotype: A much larger clone differs from this one at a single base, so this may be a read error. V and J are TRBV20-1 and TRBJ1-4; no reliable D call. There are 14 residues in the CDR3. V was pared by 3 bases and J by 5 bases, with 13 bases between. Germline CDR1 reads DFQATT; CDR2 reads SNEGSKA (reference sequence). This chain's CDR3 is CSASIGSLNEKLFF. CDR3 nucleotide sequence: TGCAGTGCTAGTATCGGCAGTTTGAATGAAAAACTGTTTTTT.

The genes are TRBV5-6 and TRBJ2-1; 9 positions agree with TRBD2. V shed 0 bases and J 3 bases; nucleotides not matched to a gene: 4. CDR3 length: 16 residues. Per germline, CDR1 SGHDT and CDR2 YYEEEE. Here the CDR3 reads CASSLDRSGSYNEQFF. DNA for the CDR3: TGTGCCAGCAGCTTGGACCGTAGCGGGAGCTACAATGAGCAGTTCTTC.

The rearrangement joins TRBV7-6 to TRBJ1-1; 9 bases align to TRBD1. The CDR3 spans 16 residues. V shed 5 bases, J shed 0 bases, and the junction held 7 bases outside the gene matches. The germline V gene encodes CDR1 SGHVS and CDR2 FNYEAQ. CDR3 region: CASSLGQGVMNTEAFF. CDR3 nucleotide sequence: TGTGCCAGCAGCCTGGGACAGGGAGTCATGAACACTGAAGCTTTCTTT.

This clonotype has more than one count but fewer than ten. The chain couples TRBV6-2 or TRBV6-3 to TRBJ1-1; no reliable D call. The germline V gene has CDR1 MNHEY and CDR2 SVGEGT. This CDR3 spans 16 amino acids. V gave up 0 bases and J gave up 0 bases, with 11 bases separating them. CDR3 sequence reads: CASSYSPVGVNTEAFF. The CDR3 bases are TGTGCCAGCAGTTACTCCCCCGTGGGTGTGAACACTGAAGCTTTCTTT.

As concerns this clonotype: The DNA is omitted, as the CDR3 cannot be located on it reliably, and the CDR3 follows TCRdb's listing. This chain links TRBV6-5 with TRBJ2-7; the DNA was not compared with TRBD2, the D call given in the table. The CDR3 spans 12 residues, counting both ends. The germline gives CDR1 MNHEY, CDR2 SVGAGI. The CDR3 protein is CASRGGWASGSF.

This clonotype was detected only a few times. The V gene is TRBV20-1, the J gene TRBJ2-7; 8 bases are shared with TRBD1. V trimming: 3 bases; J trimming: 3 bases; junction bases outside the gene matches: 4. The CDR3 totals 13 residues. CDR1 DFQATT and CDR2 SNEGSKA come from the germline V gene (reference sequence). The CDR3 coding sequence is TGCAGTGCTAGCGGGACAGGCAACTACGAGCAGTACTTC. It encodes CSASGTGNYEQYF.